This T cell receptor beta chain emerged from a study of tumor-infiltrating lymphocytes in primary liver carcinoma. TCR beta cDNA came from around 500 ng total RNA, primed with a constant-region primer. Libraries covering TCR beta were generated through three nested multiplex PCR rounds (using a slightly modified ARM-PCR). Rounds one and two of PCR, each of roughly 10 cycles, were primed with TRBV1-TRBV30 forward primers and a C-beta reverse primer. TCRdb reprocessed the multiplex PCR reads with MiXCR, giving one entry per CDR3 protein. This sample yields around 40,000 distinct CDR3 sequences, of which around 72% are seen a single time; about a fifth belongs to the top ten. Findings and limits, study-wide: The 250 largest clones made up significantly more of tumor than blood repertoires (p = 0.039).

The roughly 19-32 mg bulk tissue piece was not sorted before simultaneous RNA and DNA extraction. The CDR3 spans 15 residues. Germline V gives CDR1 SEHNR, CDR2 FQNEAQ (reference sequence). V lost 3 bases, J lost 1 base, and 3 bases stayed unmatched. This clonotype appeared many times. The target antigen is unknown. This sequence was found in a man aged 35-49 years with primary liver carcinoma and hepatitis B virus infection. The rearrangement uses TRBV7-9 and TRBJ2-3, with TRBD2 matching 8 bases. What was sequenced was liver tumor tissue from sampling region 2. The subset denotes: tumor region T2, inferior pole. In nucleotides, the CDR3 is TGTGCCAGCAGCTTTCCGACTAGCGGCACAGATACGCAGTATTTT. Protein sequence: CASSFPTSGTDTQYF.